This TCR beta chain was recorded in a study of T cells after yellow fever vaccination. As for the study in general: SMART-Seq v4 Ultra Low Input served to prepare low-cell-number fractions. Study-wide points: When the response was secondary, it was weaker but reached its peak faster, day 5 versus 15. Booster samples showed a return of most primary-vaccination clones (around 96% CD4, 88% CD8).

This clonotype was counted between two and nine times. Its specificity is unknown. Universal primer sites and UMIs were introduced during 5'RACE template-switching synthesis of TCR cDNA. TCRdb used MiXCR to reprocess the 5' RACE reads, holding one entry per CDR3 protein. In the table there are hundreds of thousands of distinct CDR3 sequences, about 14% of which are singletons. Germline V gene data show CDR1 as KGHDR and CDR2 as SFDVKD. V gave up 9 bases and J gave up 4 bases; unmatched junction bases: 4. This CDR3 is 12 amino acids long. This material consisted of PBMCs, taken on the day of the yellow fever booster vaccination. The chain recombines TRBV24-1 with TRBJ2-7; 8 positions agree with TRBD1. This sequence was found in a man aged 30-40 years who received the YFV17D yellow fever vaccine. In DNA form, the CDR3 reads TGTGCCACCGGGACAGGAAGATACGAGCAGTACTTC. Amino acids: CATGTGRYEQYF.